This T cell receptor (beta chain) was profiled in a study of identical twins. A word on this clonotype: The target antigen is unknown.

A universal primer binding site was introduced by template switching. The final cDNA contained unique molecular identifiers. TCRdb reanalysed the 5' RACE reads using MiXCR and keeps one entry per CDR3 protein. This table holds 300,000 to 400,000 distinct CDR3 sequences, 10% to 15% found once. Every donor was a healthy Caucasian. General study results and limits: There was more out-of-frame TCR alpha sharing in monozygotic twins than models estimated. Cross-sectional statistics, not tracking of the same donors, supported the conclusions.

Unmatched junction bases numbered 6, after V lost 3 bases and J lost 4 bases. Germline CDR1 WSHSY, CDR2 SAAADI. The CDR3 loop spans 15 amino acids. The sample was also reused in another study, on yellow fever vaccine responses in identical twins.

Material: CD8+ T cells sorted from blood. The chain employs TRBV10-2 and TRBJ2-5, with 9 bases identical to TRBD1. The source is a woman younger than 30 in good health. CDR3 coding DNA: TGCGCCAGCAGTGAAGTGGGACAGGGAGGAGAGACCCAGTACTTC. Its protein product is CASSEVGQGGETQYF.